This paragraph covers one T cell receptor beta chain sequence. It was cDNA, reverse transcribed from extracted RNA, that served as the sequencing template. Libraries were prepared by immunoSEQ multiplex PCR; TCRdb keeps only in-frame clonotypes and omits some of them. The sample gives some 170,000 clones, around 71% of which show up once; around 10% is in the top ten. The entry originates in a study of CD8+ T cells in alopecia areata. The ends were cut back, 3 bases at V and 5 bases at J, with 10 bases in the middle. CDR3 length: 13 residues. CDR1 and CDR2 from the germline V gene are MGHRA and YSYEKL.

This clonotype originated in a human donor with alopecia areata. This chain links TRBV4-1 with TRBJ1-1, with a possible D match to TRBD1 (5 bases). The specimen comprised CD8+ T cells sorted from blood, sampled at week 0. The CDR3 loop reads CASSQGRGTEAFF. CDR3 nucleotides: TGCGCCAGCAGCCAGGGGAGGGGAACTGAAGCTTTCTTT.